The T cell receptor beta chain described here comes from a study of cytomegalovirus exposure and HLA in healthy donors. Germline V gives CDR1 SGDLS, CDR2 YYNGEE. J lost 9 bases, V lost 0 bases, and 14 bases had no gene match. The CDR3 sequence is 17 residues long. The study ran its PCR with 60 Vbeta and 13 Jbeta primers. Clones were sequenced by immunoSEQ multiplex PCR, and TCRdb holds only the in-frame ones, with some missing. Of about 150,000 clones listed, about three fifths are singletons. Regarding this clone: The antigen is not known.

This cohort consisted of healthy bone marrow donors. Findings of the study overall: As a later analysis revealed, most CMV-associated TCR beta chains appeared HLA-restricted. Per a prior analysis, the majority of TCR beta V segments were productive roughly 87% or roughly 30% of the time.

The origin of this receptor is a woman aged 55 to 70 in good health and CMV-seropositive. The sequencing sample was made of PBMCs. The chain is built from TRBV9 and TRBJ2-1, with 8 bases aligning to TRBD2. CDR3 in DNA: TGTGCCAGCAGCGTAGCCTCTTGGACTAGCACAACGGGTGAGCAGTTCTTC. Its protein is CASSVASWTSTTGEQFF. Complete variable domain (other parts from reference TRBV9 and TRBJ2-1): DSGVTQTPKHLITATGQRVTLRCSPRSGDLSVYWYQQSLDQGLQFLIQYYNGEERAKGNILERFSAQQFPDLHSELNLSSLELGDSALYFCASSVASWTSTTGEQFFGPGTRLTVL.